The sample holds many counts of the clone carrying this T cell receptor beta chain. Its antigen is unknown. This entry belongs to a study of T-cell reconstitution after alpha-beta-depleted transplantation in children. Overall study findings and caveats: As was reported, about two months after transplant, alpha-beta T cells came from several hundred expanded graft clones. When one year had passed after transplant, most T-cell counts and diversity came from newly produced T cells. Diversity of TCRbeta at day 60 was high in some patients, arising from surviving recipient T cells and thymic progenitors.

Molecular barcoding with unique molecular identifiers was used for the TCRbeta library. In TCRdb, the PCR reads were re-called with MiXCR into one record per CDR3 protein. The table lists 100,000 to 150,000 distinct CDR3 sequences, around 23% of them singletons, with about 10% in the top ten. This CDR3 region has 11 residues. V lost 6 bases and J 0 bases, leaving 6 bases between the germline ends. The germline V gene has CDR1 SQVTM and CDR2 ANQGSEA. V is TRBV29-1 and J is TRBJ2-7; possible D gene TRBD2, 5 bases. The sequenced sample was PBMCs, mostly from graft donor cells, obtained 180 days after TCRalphabeta/CD19-depleted stem cell transplant. The sequence came from a male patient aged 2 to 10 who had a stem cell transplant for chronic granulomatous disease, so the T cells may come from the graft donor. CDR3 region: CSVRDSYEQYF. For the CDR3, the DNA is TGCAGCGTCCGGGACTCCTACGAGCAGTACTTC.